The 18 T cell receptor beta chains listed next were all sequenced from one sample in a study of CD4 T cells in relation to SARS-CoV-2 and coronaviruses. These receptors lack a known antigen. Unexposed donor CD4+ T cells date from 2011-2018, before the COVID-19 pandemic. CD4+ T cells were isolated from the cells after around 9 days of culture. Produced via immunoSEQ multiplex PCR; TCRdb's table is partial and in-frame only. This repertoire shows 20,000 to 25,000 clones, about four fifths found once; its top ten account for 9% to 15%. The sequencing sample was made of CD4+ T cells from PBMCs, cultured in vitro. The source of these receptors is a human donor in good health.

The CDR3 loop is CASSEAGFQPQHF. The CDR3 DNA reads TGTGCCAGCAGTGAGGCAGGGTTCCAGCCCCAGCATTTT. The rearrangement joins TRBV2 to TRBJ1-5; TRBD1 is a possible D gene (5 bases). Per the germline V gene, CDR1 is SNHLY and CDR2 is FYNNEI. The CDR3 has 13 residues. Trimming took 3 bases from V and 7 from J, leaving 10 bases between them.

The J gene is TRBJ1-5, the V gene TRBV12-3 or TRBV12-4, with a possible D match to TRBD1 (6 bases). The CDR3 contains 13 residues. The V end was cut by 5 bases, the J end by 4 bases, with 9 bases between. The CDR3 bases are TGTGCCAGCAGTCCTCAGGGGAATCAGCCCCAGCATTTT. This encodes CASSPQGNQPQHF.

V is TRBV10-3 and J is TRBJ2-5; TRBD2 matches 16 bases. Germline CDR1 ENHRY, CDR2 SYGVKD. V lost 5 bases and J lost 4; bases outside the gene matches: 10. This CDR3 spans 18 amino acids. In nucleotides, the CDR3 is TGTGCCATCAGTAGAGGGGGACTAGCGGGAGGGCTTGGAGAGACCCAGTACTTC. Its protein product is CAISRGGLAGGLGETQYF.

The sample holds one count of this clone. The rearrangement links TRBV5-1 to TRBJ1-1, with D possibly TRBD1 on 6 matching bases. CDR3 size: 16 residues. Between the trimmed V and J ends, which lost 3 bases and 3 bases, there was a span of 18 bases. Germline loops: CDR1 SGHRS, CDR2 YFSETQ. The CDR3 loop reads CASSSRSIGQYTEAFF. The CDR3 DNA is TGCGCCAGCAGCTCCAGGTCTATAGGACAGTACACTGAAGCTTTCTTT.

In regard to this clone: The sample holds other DNA sequences that translate to the same CDR3. The genes are TRBV27 and TRBJ2-7; D not resolved. CDR1 and CDR2 from the germline V gene are MNHEY and SMNVEV (reference sequence). With 5 bases removed from V and 2 bases from J, the gap between germline ends came to 10 bases. This CDR3 is built from 13 residues. The CDR3: CASSSPGPYEQYF. The DNA of the CDR3 is TGTGCCAGCAGTAGCCCAGGTCCCTACGAGCAGTACTTC.

This rearrangement joins TRBV5-1 to TRBJ2-4; D is ambiguous. The CDR3 loop spans 14 amino acids. Per germline, CDR1 SGHRS and CDR2 YFSETQ. Trimming shortened V by 4 bases and J by 0 bases, and 8 bases separated the two germline ends. The CDR3, as DNA: TGCGCCAGCAGCCAGGACCTAGCCAAAAACATTCAGTACTTC. It encodes CASSQDLAKNIQYF.

The chain couples TRBV10-3 to TRBJ1-2; TRBD1 might be the D (5 bases). The germline gives CDR1 ENHRY, CDR2 SYGVKD. The CDR3 extends over 16 amino acids. V was clipped by 5 bases and J by 0 bases, with 16 bases between them. CDR3 loop: CAISPHPDTSNYGYTF. CDR3 DNA sequence: TGTGCCATCAGTCCTCACCCGGACACCTCTAACTATGGCTACACCTTC.

The sample holds a few counts of this clone. The gene calls are TRBV6-2 or TRBV6-3 and TRBJ1-6; D may be TRBD1 (6 bases). CDR3 length: 14 residues. The germline gives CDR1 MNHEY, CDR2 SVGEGT. Trimming took 2 bases from V and 9 from J, leaving 11 bases between them. CDR3: CASSYRGGSSPLHF. The CDR3 DNA sequence: TGTGCCAGCAGTTACCGAGGGGGGAGTTCACCCCTCCACTTT.

This clone was found a few times. J is TRBJ2-1 and V is TRBV2; 13 bases match TRBD2. Germline assignment: CDR1 SNHLY and CDR2 FYNNEI. Trimming took 7 bases from V and 4 from J; bases not matched to a gene: 4. The CDR3 extends over 15 amino acids. The CDR3 loop is CASTPLAGGYNEQFF. CDR3 DNA: TGTGCCAGCACCCCACTAGCGGGAGGGTACAATGAGCAGTTCTTC.

The rearrangement links TRBV5-5 to TRBJ2-6; 8 nucleotides match TRBD2. The V gene end was trimmed by 4 bases and the J gene end by 0 bases; junction bases not matched to a gene: 0. Germline V CDR1 and CDR2: SGHKS, YYEKEE (reference sequence). The CDR3 has 15 amino acids. CDR3 sequence reads: CASSRGGSGANVLTF. The CDR3 DNA follows: TGTGCCAGCAGCCGGGGGGGCTCTGGGGCCAACGTCCTGACTTTC.

The CDR3 DNA sequence: TGTGCCAGCAGCCCCCAGGTGGTACAGGGGAGCAATCAGCCCCAGCATTTT. Residues: CASSPQVVQGSNQPQHF. The chain couples TRBV7-8 to TRBJ1-5; TRBD1 agrees at 7 bases. The germline V gene encodes CDR1 SGHVS and CDR2 FQNEAQ. V was clipped by 5 bases and J by 1 base; unmatched bases: 11. This CDR3 has 17 residues.

The J gene is TRBJ2-7, the V gene TRBV2; D is perhaps TRBD2 (6 bases). Trimming left V 7 bases short and J 6 bases short, with 31 bases between. This CDR3 contains 18 residues. Germline V gene data show CDR1 as SNHLY and CDR2 as FYNNEI. This CDR3 reads CASINTPDLARERGEQYF. CDR3 in DNA: TGTGCCAGCATTAATACCCCCGATCTAGCGCGGGAACGGGGCGAGCAGTACTTC.

This clone was seen a handful of times. This chain links TRBV5-1 with TRBJ2-7; TRBD1 is a possible D gene (5 bases). CDR1 SGHRS and CDR2 YFSETQ come from the germline V gene. The V gene lost 0 bases and the J gene lost 0 bases, with 7 bases spanning the gap. This CDR3 is built from 14 residues. The CDR3 here is CASSLGQHSYEQYF. In nucleotides, the CDR3 is TGCGCCAGCAGCTTGGGACAGCACTCCTACGAGCAGTACTTC.

In DNA form, the CDR3 reads TGTGCCAGCAGCCAAGATCAGGCAGGGCTGGAGACCCAGTACTTC. This sequence encodes CASSQDQAGLETQYF. This chain connects TRBV14 to TRBJ2-5; the D gene is possibly TRBD1 (5 bases). The V gene's germline CDR1 is SGHDN and CDR2 FVKESK. The ends were cut back, 0 bases at V and 5 bases at J, with 13 bases in the middle. This CDR3 contains 15 residues.

The chain recombines TRBV29-1 with TRBJ1-1; D not resolved. Germline CDR1 reads SQVTM; CDR2 reads ANQGSEA. V was shortened by 3 bases and J by 1 base, with 12 bases between the two germline ends. The CDR3 has 14 amino acids. The CDR3 loop reads CSVESAEPNTEAFF. The CDR3 DNA reads TGCAGCGTTGAGTCTGCAGAGCCGAACACTGAAGCTTTCTTT.

V usage is TRBV12-5 and J usage is TRBJ1-3; D ambiguous. The CDR3 spans 14 residues. The germline CDR1 and CDR2 sequences are LGHNT and FRNRAP. Trimming cost V 2 bases and J 0 bases, with 5 bases left between them. The CDR3 coding sequence is TGTGCTAGTGGTTTGCGAGTCTCTGGAAACACCATATATTTT. Protein: CASGLRVSGNTIYF.

The chain links TRBV2 to TRBJ2-5; D is perhaps TRBD2 (5 bases). This CDR3 contains 13 residues. Germline-derived CDR1 and CDR2 are SNHLY and FYNNEI. Trimming removed 4 bases from V and 5 bases from J, with 11 bases in between. The DNA of the CDR3 is TGTGCCAGCAGTGGCCCCGAGCGGGAGACCCAGTACTTC. It encodes CASSGPERETQYF.

This chain connects TRBV5-6 to TRBJ1-1; 7 bases are shared with TRBD1. CDR1 and CDR2 from the germline V gene are SGHDT and YYEEEE. This CDR3 is 19 amino acids long. J lost 1 base, V lost 4 bases, and 19 bases had no gene match. The CDR3 nucleotides read TGTGCCAGCAGCCCGGGGTACGGGACAGCCTTGACCTCGAACACTGAAGCTTTCTTT. It specifies CASSPGYGTALTSNTEAFF.